In its sample, the clone carrying this TCR beta chain was seen a few times. What it binds is unknown. This sample was included in a study of OX40 agonist ivuxolimab in advanced cancers. About the research overall: Age averaged around 58 years (range roughly 23 to 80), and 82.7% were male.

CDR3 length: 15 amino acids. The germline CDR1 and CDR2 sequences are SGHRS and YFSETQ. The ends were cut back, 0 bases at V and 0 bases at J, with 9 bases in the middle. Notes on the study in general: Antigen specificity remained undetermined for the expanded peripheral T cells.

TCRdb keeps only in-frame clones here, not all; method: immunoSEQ multiplex PCR. The table lists tens of thousands of clones, 80% to 90% of them singletons, with around 2% in the top ten. This sample comprised CD4+ or CD8+ T cells sorted from blood, obtained in a trial of the OX40 agonist ivuxolimab. This TCR derives from an adult with an advanced solid tumor such as melanoma, head and neck, liver or kidney cancer. This chain links TRBV5-1 with TRBJ1-1, with D possibly matching TRBD1 (6 bases). CDR3 nucleotide sequence: TGCGCCAGCAGCTTGGGGGACACCATGAACACTGAAGCTTTCTTT. Amino acids: CASSLGDTMNTEAFF.